This T cell receptor (beta chain) was identified in a study of OX40 agonist ivuxolimab in advanced cancers. General study points: At 0.1 to 3.0 mg/kg and by week 6, clonal expansion occurred in CD4+ and CD8+ blood T cells. Antigen specificity was not determined for the expanded peripheral T cells.

Using immunoSEQ multiplex PCR, the repertoire was profiled, and TCRdb retains in-frame clones only, with some absent. This sample has 67,000 or so clones, with 88% found just once. Germline V lookup: CDR1 LGHNA, CDR2 YNFKEQ. This CDR3 has 14 amino acids. V was pared by 0 bases and J by 4 bases, with 9 bases between. Concerning this clone itself: No antigen is known for it.

The source is an adult with an advanced solid tumor such as melanoma, head and neck, liver or kidney cancer. This chain uses TRBV4-2 with TRBJ1-2, with D possibly matching TRBD1 (5 bases). This sample comprised CD4+ or CD8+ T cells sorted from blood, obtained in a trial of the OX40 agonist ivuxolimab. CDR3: CASSQEGDFYGYTF. The DNA of the CDR3 is TGTGCCAGCAGCCAAGAGGGGGATTTCTATGGCTACACCTTC.